These 22 T cell receptor beta chains were all obtained from the same sample, sequenced in a study of shared clonotypes between healthy human individuals. Profiling relied on immunoSEQ multiplex PCR, and the TCRdb table lists in-frame clones only, not all of them. Seen here are 1,400,000 or so clones, less than 99% observed once, and the top ten hold about 0.4%. Sample: naive CD4+ T cells sorted from blood. Indicated subset: CD45RA+ positively selected. The receptors were sampled from a man aged 25-40 years in good health.

This clone was seen only once. This sequence joins TRBV7-3 and TRBJ2-3; D gene ambiguous. Germline assignment: CDR1 SGHTA and CDR2 FQGTGA. The V and J ends lost 5 bases and 0 bases respectively, with 3 bases between them. The CDR3 is made up of 12 amino acids. DNA for the CDR3: TGTGCCAGCAGCCCCAGCACAGATACGCAGTATTTT. Amino acid sequence: CASSPSTDTQYF.

As concerns this clone: The sample holds other DNA sequences that translate to the same CDR3. The chain joins TRBV5-1 to TRBJ2-7, with 7 bases identical to TRBD1. The CDR3 totals 15 residues. J gave up 3 bases and V 0 bases, and 6 bases lay outside the gene matches. Germline V gene data show CDR1 as SGHRS and CDR2 as YFSETQ. CDR3 bases: TGCGCCAGCAGCTTGGCAGCAGGGGGAATCTACGAGCAGTACTTC. It specifies CASSLAAGGIYEQYF.

The chain combines TRBV4-3 with TRBJ1-2; 10 positions agree with TRBD1. The CDR3 loop spans 16 amino acids. CDR1 is LGHNA and CDR2 is YSLEER in the germline V gene. V was clipped by 0 bases and J by 6 bases; unmatched bases: 7. DNA for the CDR3: TGCGCCAGCAGCCAAGATTGGGGGGACAGGGGAGATGGCTACACCTTC. Translated: CASSQDWGDRGDGYTF.

This rearrangement joins TRBV5-6 to TRBJ2-1; 7 bases are a match to TRBD2. The CDR3 extends over 15 amino acids. The germline CDR1 and CDR2 sequences are SGHDT and YYEEEE. Trimming took 2 bases from V and 2 from J; bases not matched to a gene: 4. CDR3 sequence: CASSFSREPYNEQFF. In DNA, the CDR3 is TGTGCCAGCAGCTTCTCGCGGGAGCCCTACAATGAGCAGTTCTTC.

The chain employs TRBV7-9 and TRBJ1-3; 10 nucleotides align to TRBD1. The CDR3 runs to 18 residues. The V gene's germline CDR1 is SEHNR and CDR2 FQNEAQ (reference sequence). Trimming at V came to 3 bases and at J to 0 bases, leaving 8 bases not matched to a gene. CDR3 sequence: CASSFQTGGSPSGNTIYF. CDR3 DNA: TGTGCCAGCAGCTTCCAGACAGGGGGCTCCCCCTCTGGAAACACCATATATTTT.

The chain is built from TRBV2 and TRBJ2-3; 9 nucleotides agree with TRBD1. The CDR3 extends over 16 amino acids. After removal of 6 bases from V and 4 bases from J, the junction contained 11 bases not matched to a gene. In germline, CDR1 is SNHLY, CDR2 FYNNEI. The chain's CDR3 is CASRRAGDRAPDTQYF. CDR3 nucleotides: TGTGCCAGCAGGAGGGCCGGGGACAGGGCCCCAGATACGCAGTATTTT.

The chain is built from TRBV2 and TRBJ1-1; no definite D call. CDR3 length: 12 amino acids. Germline V lookup: CDR1 SNHLY, CDR2 FYNNEI. The V end lost 8 bases, the J end lost 2 bases, and 9 bases lay between the germline ends. The CDR3 is CASADSNTEAFF. For the CDR3, the DNA is TGTGCCAGCGCAGACTCTAACACTGAAGCTTTCTTT.

Notes on this clone: Other DNA sequences in the same sample also yield this CDR3. This rearrangement joins TRBV27 to TRBJ1-1; 7 bases are shared with TRBD1. With V trimmed by 2 bases and J by 4 bases, 1 base remained unmatched. CDR3 size: 13 residues. Looked up from germline, CDR1 is MNHEY and CDR2 is SMNVEV (reference sequence). DNA for the CDR3: TGTGCCAGCAGTTTAGCAGGGGGCACTGAAGCTTTCTTT. This translates into CASSLAGGTEAFF.

The J gene is TRBJ2-4, the V gene TRBV9, with 9 bases identical to TRBD2. Germline values: CDR1 SGDLS, CDR2 YYNGEE. Trimming cost V 0 bases and J 0 bases; bases outside gene matches: 7. The CDR3 has 18 residues. The CDR3 coding sequence is TGTGCCAGCAGCGTAGGTTCTAGCGGGATACGAGCCAAAAACATTCAGTACTTC. Translated: CASSVGSSGIRAKNIQYF.

Concerning this clone itself: The same CDR3 arises from other DNA sequences in this sample as well. This rearrangement joins TRBV5-1 to TRBJ1-4, with D perhaps TRBD1 (5 bases). Germline values: CDR1 SGHRS, CDR2 YFSETQ. The CDR3 runs to 14 residues. V dropped 1 base and J dropped 6 bases, with 10 bases sitting between them. CDR3 nucleotide sequence: TGCGCCAGCAGCTTGAGCGGGACGGATGAAAAACTGTTTTTT. Translation: CASSLSGTDEKLFF.

The chain uses TRBV28 and TRBJ2-5; no reliable D call. Germline V gives CDR1 MDHEN, CDR2 SYDVKM. The CDR3 is 13 amino acids. V was trimmed by 4 bases and J by 1 base, leaving 7 bases between them. CDR3 sequence: CASSSSVQETQYF. CDR3 in DNA: TGTGCCAGCAGTTCGTCCGTCCAAGAGACCCAGTACTTC.

The chain uses TRBV19 and TRBJ2-7; 7 bases are shared with TRBD1. CDR3 length: 15 amino acids. V dropped 7 bases and J dropped 2; count of bases not matched to a gene: 11. Per the germline V gene, CDR1 is LNHDA and CDR2 is SQIVND (reference sequence). The CDR3 here is CASKSVAGGPYEQYF. The DNA of the CDR3 is TGTGCCAGTAAGTCGGTGGCAGGGGGACCCTACGAGCAGTACTTC.

This chain uses TRBV5-1 with TRBJ2-1; possibly TRBD2 for D (6 bases). This CDR3 region has 17 residues. V shed 3 bases and J shed 1 base, with 17 bases lying between them. Germline V gives CDR1 SGHRS, CDR2 YFSETQ. The CDR3, as DNA: TGCGCCAGCAGCTGGCCAAGTCGGGAGCTTTCCTACAATGAGCAGTTCTTC. The encoded protein is CASSWPSRELSYNEQFF. The full variable domain, with the rest looked up from reference TRBV5-1 and TRBJ2-1, is KAGVTQTPRYLIKTRGQQVTLSCSPISGHRSVSWYQQTPGQGLQFLFEYFSETQRNKGNFPGRFSGRQFSNSRSEMNVSTLELGDSALYLCASSWPSRELSYNEQFFGPGTRLTVL.

The chain carries TRBV29-1 and TRBJ2-1; 8 nucleotides agree with TRBD2. This CDR3 is 14 amino acids long. Trimming took 4 bases from V and 8 from J; bases not matched to a gene: 10. In germline, CDR1 is SQVTM, CDR2 ANQGSEA. CDR3: CSVGFRGRSDEQFF. The CDR3, as DNA: TGCAGCGTTGGTTTTCGCGGGAGGTCTGATGAGCAGTTCTTC.

The chain combines TRBV5-4 with TRBJ2-5, with 8 bases aligning to TRBD2. The J segment lost 1 base and the V segment lost 4 bases, leaving 3 bases of the junction unmatched. Per the germline V gene, CDR1 is SGHNT and CDR2 is YYREEE (reference sequence). The CDR3 contains 14 residues. This CDR3 reads CASSNGLAQETQYF. DNA for the CDR3: TGTGCCAGCAGCAACGGACTAGCCCAAGAGACCCAGTACTTC.

CDR3 coding DNA: TGTGCCATCAGTGAGCCTGACAGCCCGAGCACAGATACGCAGTATTTT. This sequence encodes CAISEPDSPSTDTQYF. The chain combines TRBV10-3 with TRBJ2-3; TRBD1 might be the D (5 bases). This CDR3 region has 16 residues. In germline, CDR1 is ENHRY, CDR2 SYGVKD. The V end was cut by 2 bases, the J end by 0 bases, with 12 bases between.

The rearrangement links TRBV28 to TRBJ1-5; perhaps TRBD1 as D (6 bases). The CDR3 length is 16 residues. Looked up from germline, CDR1 is MDHEN and CDR2 is SYDVKM. Trimming took 4 bases from V and 7 from J, leaving 20 bases between them. As DNA, the CDR3 is TGTGCCAGCAGTTCCAATGTACAGGGCTTTGCACAGCCCCAGCATTTT. This sequence encodes CASSSNVQGFAQPQHF.

The V and J genes are TRBV5-5 and TRBJ2-5; D is unclear. CDR3 length equals 13 residues. Germline CDR1 and CDR2: SGHKS and YYEKEE (reference sequence). Trimming stripped 0 bases from V and 4 bases from J, with 7 bases between. CDR3 protein: CASSLARLETQYF. DNA of the CDR3: TGTGCCAGCAGCTTGGCCAGGTTAGAGACCCAGTACTTC.

The chain couples TRBV7-2 to TRBJ2-7; D remains ambiguous. The CDR3 covers 13 residues. Trimming took 4 bases from V and 0 from J, leaving 7 bases between them. Germline assignment: CDR1 SGHTA and CDR2 FQGNSA. CDR3 region: CASSSSLSYEQYF. CDR3 sequence (DNA): TGTGCCAGCAGCTCATCCCTCTCCTACGAGCAGTACTTC. Variable domain in full (rest from reference TRBV7-2 and TRBJ2-7): GAGVSQSPSNKVTEKGKDVELRCDPISGHTALYWYRQSLGQGLEFLIYFQGNSAPDKSGLPSDRFSAERTGGSVSTLTIQRTQQEDSAVYLCASSSSLSYEQYFGPGTRLTVT.

The chain is built from TRBV28 and TRBJ1-4, with TRBD1 matching 7 bases. CDR3 size: 14 residues. The germline V gene encodes CDR1 MDHEN and CDR2 SYDVKM. Trimming at V came to 3 bases and at J to 7 bases, leaving 5 bases not matched to a gene. CDR3 nucleotides: TGTGCCAGCAGTTTGCAGGGGGGACGTGAAAAACTGTTTTTT. Protein sequence: CASSLQGGREKLFF.

Only one count was recorded for this clone. The chain has TRBV7-8 and TRBJ1-2; TRBD1 matches 7 bases. Germline V gives CDR1 SGHVS, CDR2 FQNEAQ. CDR3 size: 15 residues. With 2 bases clipped from V and 6 bases from J, the junction kept 9 bases outside the gene matches. CDR3 DNA sequence: TGTGCCAGCAGCTTATACTTGCAGGGGGGAGATGGCTACACCTTC. It codes for CASSLYLQGGDGYTF.

The chain employs TRBV27 and TRBJ1-1; weak D call: TRBD1 (5 bases). Trimming shortened V by 6 bases and J by 11 bases, and 31 bases separated the two germline ends. CDR1 and CDR2 (germline): MNHEY, SMNVEV (reference sequence). The CDR3 consists of 17 residues. The CDR3 protein is CASSPRGRPMGSGWAFF. The CDR3 nucleotides are TGTGCCAGCAGCCCAAGGGGACGGCCAATGGGGTCTGGGTGGGCTTTCTTT.